This T cell receptor (beta chain) was captured in a study of blood T cell repertoires in COVID-19. Background on the study: Sources were T cells, B-cell-depleted T cells, or PBMCs; the material itself was cDNA or gDNA.

The V end was cut by 5 bases, the J end by 1 base, with 8 bases between. Germline V gives CDR1 MNHEY, CDR2 SVGEGT. This CDR3 is 13 amino acids long. Clinical history reported by participants formed the basis on which cohorts were assigned. Among Cohort 3 donors, those recovered had two negative PCRs, clearance, or symptom resolution. Data came from immunoSEQ multiplex PCR; TCRdb stores just in-frame clones and leaves some out. The sample has hundreds of thousands of clones, approximately 90% seen once; the top ten hold around 1.7%. This clone was observed at least ten times. The sequence was obtained from a man aged 35 to 55 who had recovered from COVID-19. V is TRBV6-2 or TRBV6-3 and J is TRBJ2-5; TRBD1 is a possible D gene (6 bases). Source material: PBMCs or T cells enriched from blood (not recorded which). CDR3 sequence (DNA): TGTGCCAGCAGTGGACAGCCCCAAGAGACCCAGTACTTC. It encodes CASSGQPQETQYF.